This T cell receptor (beta chain) was documented in a study of glioma-infiltrating T cells after dendritic cell vaccination. Regarding the study as a whole: Survival was not directly related to TCR clonality in these patients.

The primer mix had 60 V beta and 13 J beta primers. Some clones are missing from TCRdb's copy, which holds only in-frame ones; the method was immunoSEQ multiplex PCR. The sample contains around 60,000 clones, approximately 86% of which appear only once. With regard to this clone: Its antigen remains unidentified. In the same sample, other DNA sequences code for this CDR3.

Described time point: after dendritic cell vaccination, including at tumor progression/relapse. No glioblastoma patient carried an isocitrate dehydrogenase mutation. The specimen was blood, collected after dendritic cell vaccination. This TCR came from a human donor with glioblastoma.

The CDR3 sequence is CASSQDAKGLSSYNSPLHF. The CDR3 DNA sequence: TGCGCCAGCAGCCAAGATGCCAAGGGACTGAGCTCCTATAATTCACCCCTCCACTTT. The chain joins TRBV4-1 to TRBJ1-6, with a tentative D call TRBD1 (5 bases). The germline gives CDR1 MGHRA, CDR2 YSYEKL. The V gene lost 0 bases and the J gene lost 0 bases, with 15 bases spanning the gap. The CDR3 sequence is 19 residues long.